These 10 T cell receptor beta chains were sequenced from one sample in a study of beta chain features in type 1 diabetes. Since all of the isolated RNA was reverse transcribed, expressed TCRB transcripts were what got sequenced. Libraries were prepared by immunoSEQ multiplex PCR; TCRdb keeps only in-frame clonotypes and omits some of them. There are around 56,000 clones in the sample; 50% to 55% occur only once, and 2.6% lies in the top ten. Study outcomes and limitations: Among all four CD4+ subsets, Type 1 diabetes patients had TCRB CDR3s that were moderately but significantly shorter.

No antigens are known for them. Sequenced material: Tregs from blood. The source is a woman in her forties with type 1 diabetes.

The sample holds a few counts of this clone. The CDR3 loop is CASSPGLAGKETQYF. Written as DNA, the CDR3 is TGTGCCAGCAGCCCCGGACTAGCGGGGAAAGAGACCCAGTACTTC. The gene calls are TRBV7-9 and TRBJ2-5; 12 positions match TRBD2. The CDR3 is made up of 15 amino acids. Trimming took 5 bases from V and 3 from J; bases not matched to a gene: 4. Germline V gene sequence: CDR1 SEHNR, CDR2 FQNEAQ (reference sequence).

The gene calls are TRBV6-6 and TRBJ2-7; D might be TRBD2 (6 bases). Trimming took off 2 bases at V and 2 bases at J, with 13 bases between the two ends. Germline V gene sequence: CDR1 MNHNY, CDR2 SVGAGI (reference sequence). The CDR3 is made up of 15 amino acids. This chain's CDR3 is CASSYGASDTYEQYF. The CDR3, as DNA: TGTGCCAGCAGTTACGGAGCTAGCGATACCTACGAGCAGTACTTC.

V and J are TRBV20-1 and TRBJ1-2; the D gene is possibly TRBD1 (6 bases). This CDR3 spans 11 amino acids. The V end was cut by 5 bases, the J end by 8 bases, with 12 bases between. Germline loops: CDR1 DFQATT, CDR2 SNEGSKA (reference sequence). Here the CDR3 DNA reads TGCAGTGCTGCGGGGGCGGGAGGCTACACCTTC. Protein sequence: CSAAGAGGYTF.

The chain recombines TRBV7-3 with TRBJ2-1, with D maybe TRBD2 (7 bases). CDR1 SGHTA and CDR2 FQGTGA come from the germline V gene. Trimming cost V 4 bases and J 4 bases, with 14 bases left between them. The CDR3 runs 15 residues. As DNA, the CDR3 is TGTGCCAGCAGCTCAGGGGCGGGAGCATACAATGAGCAGTTCTTC. Amino acid sequence: CASSSGAGAYNEQFF.

This chain joins TRBV18 and TRBJ2-7; 7 bases line up with TRBD1. Germline lookup yields CDR1 KGHSH and CDR2 LQKENI. The CDR3 covers 15 residues. J gave up 6 bases and V 6 bases, and 14 bases lay outside the gene matches. For the CDR3, the DNA is TGTGCCAGCTCCCTTAGGACAGGTTTCGGATCCGAGCAGTACTTC. It specifies CASSLRTGFGSEQYF.

This chain connects TRBV19 to TRBJ2-1; 7 positions match TRBD2. V dropped 11 bases and J dropped 9; count of bases not matched to a gene: 16. CDR3 length: 14 amino acids. Germline values: CDR1 LNHDA, CDR2 SQIVND (reference sequence). In DNA, the CDR3 is TGTGCCGCCACCCGTGGGGCGGGAGTAGGTGAGCAGTTCTTC. Protein: CAATRGAGVGEQFF.

This clone turned up a few times. As DNA, the CDR3 is TGTGCCAGCAGCCAAGCCTCCCTTACAGGGGGAGGCACAGATACGCAGTATTTT. It specifies CASSQASLTGGGTDTQYF. The chain combines TRBV4-2 with TRBJ2-3, with 8 bases identical to TRBD1. The V segment lost 1 base and the J segment 1 base; nucleotides outside the gene matches: 10. The CDR3 covers 18 residues. CDR1 and CDR2 from the germline V gene are LGHNA and YNFKEQ.

The chain links TRBV10-3 to TRBJ1-1; TRBD1 might be the D (6 bases). V was cut by 3 bases and J by 3 bases, with 11 bases left in between. The CDR3 runs to 14 residues. Germline V gene sequence: CDR1 ENHRY, CDR2 SYGVKD. The CDR3 loop is CAISDRGRDTEAFF. The CDR3 bases are TGTGCCATCAGTGACAGGGGACGGGACACTGAAGCTTTCTTT.

This chain joins TRBV28 and TRBJ2-5, with TRBD1 matching over 7 bases. V shed 1 base and J 4 bases; nucleotides not matched to a gene: 3. The CDR3 extends over 14 amino acids. Looked up from germline, CDR1 is MDHEN and CDR2 is SYDVKM. CDR3 in amino acids: CASSLYRGRETQYF. The CDR3 DNA sequence: TGTGCCAGCAGTTTATACAGGGGACGAGAGACCCAGTACTTC.

V and J are TRBV28 and TRBJ2-6; D gene ambiguous. V was pared by 4 bases and J by 0 bases, with 7 bases between. This CDR3 has 15 residues. Germline V gene sequence: CDR1 MDHEN, CDR2 SYDVKM. For the CDR3, the DNA is TGTGCCAGCAGTTCCTTCAGCTCTGGGGCCAACGTCCTGACTTTC. Its translation: CASSSFSSGANVLTF. Variable domain in full (rest from reference TRBV28 and TRBJ2-6): DVKVTQSSRYLVKRTGEKVFLECVQDMDHENMFWYRQDPGLGLRLIYFSYDVKMKEKGDIPEGYSVSREKKERFSLILESASTNQTSMYLCASSSFSSGANVLTFGAGSRLTVL.